These T cell receptor beta chains were read from a single sample in a study of post-analysis software for immune sequencing data. TCRdb independently ran MiXCR on the PCR reads; one entry per CDR3 protein. The repertoire holds hundreds of thousands of distinct CDR3 sequences, with roughly 30% as singletons. Sequenced sample: blood. These receptors originate from a girl between 10 and 17 years old with multiple sclerosis. The CDR3 runs from the conserved cysteine through the conserved F or W. D genes are given only for firm matches. For some rows the clone size is stated as once, few or many, or as a class when expanded; others skip it.

D gene	clone size	V gene	J gene	CDR3 protein	CDR3 DNA
.	.	TRBV11-2	TRBJ2-5	CASSPRGVNEQYF	TGTGCCAGCAGCCCCCGGGGCGTCAATGAGCAGTACTTC
.	.	TRBV20-1	TRBJ2-7	CSARGTMIYEQYF	TGCAGTGCTAGAGGGACAATGATCTACGAGCAGTACTTC
.	few	TRBV6-5	TRBJ1-1	CASSAPGRTEAFF	TGTGCCAGCAGTGCACCCGGGCGCACTGAAGCTTTCTTT
.	.	TRBV7-9	TRBJ1-4	CASSLDEGYNEKLFF	TGTGCCAGCAGCTTAGATGAGGGGTATAATGAAAAACTGTTTTTT
.	once	TRBV7-2	TRBJ1-1	CASSPNKPGTEAFF	TGTGCCAGCAGCCCAAACAAGCCGGGCACTGAAGCTTTCTTT
TRBD1	few	TRBV20-1	TRBJ1-1	CSARGQNSRNTEAFF	TGCAGTGCTAGGGGACAGAACAGCCGAAACACTGAAGCTTTCTTT
TRBD2	.	TRBV6-5	TRBJ2-7	CASSYSGRALDEQYF	TGTGCCAGCAGTTATAGCGGGAGGGCCCTCGACGAGCAGTACTTC
.	.	TRBV29-1	TRBJ2-3	CSVEGAKRGDGTDTQYF	TGCAGCGTTGAGGGGGCTAAGAGGGGAGACGGCACAGATACGCAGTATTTT
.	.	TRBV14	TRBJ2-3	CASSQMDAQYF	TGTGCCAGCAGCCAAATGGATGCGCAGTATTTT
TRBD1	many	TRBV6-2/TRBV6-3	TRBJ1-2	CASRTPTGTGSSGYGYTF	TGTGCCAGCAGAACACCAACCGGGACAGGGTCGAGTGGCTATGGCTACACCTTC
.	.	TRBV7-2	TRBJ2-7	CASSRQSGFYEQYF	TGTGCCAGCAGCAGACAGAGCGGCTTCTACGAGCAGTACTTC
.	.	TRBV29-1	TRBJ2-7	CSVEGVGTYEQYF	TGCAGCGTTGAGGGAGTAGGGACTTACGAGCAGTACTTC
.	few	TRBV20-1	TRBJ2-7	CSARDEEMAAKREQYF	TGCAGTGCTAGAGATGAGGAGATGGCCGCAAAGAGGGAGCAGTACTTC
.	few	TRBV15	TRBJ1-5	CATSRDRNLPDQPQHF	TGTGCCACCAGCAGAGATCGGAACCTACCAGATCAGCCCCAGCATTTT
TRBD2	.	TRBV20-1	TRBJ2-7	CSARVGEGSGEQYF	TGCAGTGCTAGAGTCGGGGAGGGGAGTGGCGAGCAGTACTTC
TRBD2	few	TRBV20-1	TRBJ2-7	CSARGLAGGPSYEQYF	TGCAGTGCTAGAGGGCTAGCGGGAGGGCCCTCCTACGAGCAGTACTTC
.	.	TRBV29-1	TRBJ2-6	CSVDGQSGANVLTF	TGCAGCGTTGATGGACAGTCTGGGGCCAACGTCCTGACTTTC
.	.	TRBV20-1	TRBJ2-5	CSAPDFETRYF	TGCAGTGCCCCAGATTTTGAGACCCGGTACTTC
.	.	TRBV18	TRBJ2-3	CASSPQAAPSTDTQYF	TGTGCCAGCTCACCACAGGCAGCACCGAGCACAGATACGCAGTATTTT
TRBD2	few	TRBV11-2	TRBJ2-1	CASSLVRTSGSHEQFF	TGTGCCAGCAGCTTAGTCCGGACTAGCGGGAGCCATGAGCAGTTCTTC
.	.	TRBV2	TRBJ1-5	CASSDNGGRKPQHF	TGTGCCAGCAGTGATAATGGGGGCCGAAAGCCCCAGCATTTT
.	.	TRBV5-6	TRBJ2-5	CASSSGALGETQYF	TGTGCCAGCAGCTCCGGGGCCCTTGGGGAGACCCAGTACTTC
.	many	TRBV7-2	TRBJ2-5	CASSLGGVETQYF	TGTGCCAGCAGCTTAGGAGGGGTGGAGACCCAGTACTTC
TRBD2	.	TRBV20-1	TRBJ2-3	CSAQGLAGGPWGTDTQYF	TGCAGTGCCCAGGGACTAGCGGGGGGTCCCTGGGGCACAGATACGCAGTATTTT
TRBD2	.	TRBV6-5	TRBJ2-1	CASSAAGAGNNEQFF	TGTGCCAGCAGTGCAGCGGGAGCAGGAAACAATGAGCAGTTCTTC
TRBD1	.	TRBV29-1	TRBJ2-3	CSVDRGDPDTQYF	TGCAGCGTGGACAGGGGAGATCCAGATACGCAGTATTTT
TRBD1	few	TRBV4-3	TRBJ1-5	CASSQEPRGAQPQHF	TGCGCCAGCAGCCAAGAACCCAGGGGGGCTCAGCCCCAGCATTTT
.	.	TRBV15	TRBJ2-6	CATSSAGSGANVLTF	TGTGCCACCAGCTCGGCAGGCTCTGGGGCCAACGTCCTGACTTTC
.	once	TRBV7-7	TRBJ2-2	CASSLTANTGERFF	TGTGCTAGCAGCTTAACAGCGAACACCGGGGAGCGGTTTTTT
TRBD2	few	TRBV2	TRBJ2-5	CASSERLAGIRETQYF	TGTGCCAGCAGTGAGAGACTAGCGGGGATAAGAGAGACCCAGTACTTC
.	few	TRBV27	TRBJ2-1	CASSHPGDEQFF	TGTGCCAGCAGCCACCCCGGGGATGAGCAGTTCTTC
.	.	TRBV15	TRBJ2-7	CATALRAGRPSYEQYF	TGTGCCACAGCGCTCAGGGCGGGACGCCCGTCCTACGAGCAGTACTTC
.	few	TRBV15	TRBJ2-3	CATSDGGLDTDTQYF	TGTGCCACAAGCGATGGGGGGCTCGACACAGATACGCAGTATTTT
TRBD1	.	TRBV27	TRBJ2-1	CASTQGQGMFF	TGTGCCAGCACCCAGGGACAGGGGATGTTCTTC
.	.	TRBV5-1	TRBJ2-6	CASSLTGPSSGANVLTF	TGCGCCAGCAGCTTGACAGGGCCAAGCTCTGGGGCCAACGTCCTGACTTTC
TRBD2	few	TRBV7-2	TRBJ2-5	CASSLAPRLASQETQYF	TGTGCCAGCAGCTTAGCCCCCCGACTAGCGAGCCAAGAGACCCAGTACTTC
TRBD1	once	TRBV6-5	TRBJ2-7	CASSFSRDRLYEQYF	TGTGCCAGCAGTTTCTCCCGGGACAGGCTCTACGAGCAGTACTTC
TRBD1	.	TRBV12-3/TRBV12-4	TRBJ1-2	CASSPGTARFPGYTF	TGTGCCAGCAGCCCTGGGACAGCGAGATTTCCTGGCTACACCTTC
TRBD1	.	TRBV11-2	TRBJ2-3	CASSLTGVVDTQYF	TGTGCCAGCAGCCTGACAGGGGTCGTGGATACGCAGTATTTT
.	once	TRBV3-1	TRBJ2-3	CASSQDPDNTQYF	TGTGCCAGCAGCCAAGATCCCGATAATACGCAGTATTTT
.	few	TRBV3-1	TRBJ1-3	CASSQGPGNTIYF	TGTGCCAGCAGCCAAGGTCCCGGAAACACCATATATTTT
TRBD1	.	TRBV12-3/TRBV12-4	TRBJ2-7	CASGTGSHEQYF	TGTGCCAGCGGGACAGGGAGCCACGAGCAGTACTTC
.	many	TRBV15	TRBJ2-5	CATSRDNMETQYF	TGTGCCACCAGCAGAGATAATATGGAGACCCAGTACTTC
.	.	TRBV7-2	TRBJ2-1	CASSLLDGAYNEQFF	TGTGCCAGCAGCCTGCTGGACGGAGCCTACAATGAGCAGTTCTTC
TRBD1	.	TRBV18	TRBJ1-6	CASSVDRDNSPLHF	TGTGCCAGCTCAGTGGACAGGGATAATTCACCCCTCCACTTT
TRBD2	many	TRBV7-8	TRBJ2-7	CASSLELAPSYEQYF	TGTGCCAGCAGCTTAGAACTAGCGCCATCCTACGAGCAGTACTTC
.	many	TRBV29-1	TRBJ2-3	CSWTDNTDTQYF	TGCAGCTGGACAGATAACACAGATACGCAGTATTTT
.	.	TRBV10-3	TRBJ1-2	CAISEPAGAYGYTF	TGTGCCATCAGTGAACCGGCGGGGGCCTATGGCTACACCTTC
.	.	TRBV20-1	TRBJ2-3	CSARVGTSTDTQYF	TGCAGTGCTAGGGTCGGGACCAGCACAGATACGCAGTATTTT
TRBD2	few	TRBV2	TRBJ2-1	CASSEQGLASNEQFF	TGTGCCAGCAGTGAACAGGGACTAGCGTCCAATGAGCAGTTCTTC
TRBD2	.	TRBV20-1	TRBJ2-4	CSAYSLGGTLAKNIQYF	TGCAGTGCCTATAGCCTCGGGGGGACGCTAGCCAAAAACATTCAGTACTTC
.	.	TRBV9	TRBJ2-1	CASSYRQNNEQFF	TGTGCCAGCAGCTACCGACAGAACAATGAGCAGTTCTTC
TRBD2	.	TRBV29-1	TRBJ2-7	CSVQGLAGVHEQYF	TGCAGCGTCCAAGGACTAGCGGGAGTCCACGAGCAGTACTTC
.	.	TRBV9	TRBJ2-3	CASSVTKDTQYF	TGTGCCAGCAGCGTAACCAAGGATACGCAGTATTTT
.	.	TRBV15	TRBJ2-1	CATSNSRISFF	TGTGCCACCAGCAACTCTCGCATTTCCTTCTTC
.	.	TRBV21-1	TRBJ2-4	CASSKEMTQGGETFKRITIQYF	TGTGCCAGCAGCAAAGAGATGACACAAGGAGGGGAAACATTCAAGAGGATTACGATTCAGTACTTC
TRBD2	.	TRBV2	TRBJ2-5	CASSTTSGGRLQETQYF	TGTGCCAGCAGTACCACTAGCGGGGGGCGCCTCCAAGAGACCCAGTACTTC